Given below is one T cell receptor (beta chain) in context. Its antigen is not yet known. There are no base qualities to consult, and no much larger clone falls within one base. These data are taken from a study of T cell changes during pregnancy in multiple sclerosis (dated by TCRdb to about 2019). Background on the whole study: The study looked at changes in the T cell repertoire across pregnancy in women with multiple sclerosis.

Library generation was performed with the immunoSEQ multiplex PCR assay. TCRdb limited this immuneACCESS table to in-frame rearrangements with V and J called. A share of clones is missing; checked studies link under half to unresolved V genes, and the rest is unexplained. This sample holds about 60,000 clones; 90% were observed only once. The ten top clones hold approximately 6.6% of the sample. CDR3 length: 15 amino acids, cysteine to phenylalanine. The only DNA kept is the CDR3, 45 bases in frame from the first base. V and J lose 4 bases and 1 base, and a span of 14 bases separates them. According to the germline V gene (reference sequence), CDR1 reads SGHNT and CDR2 reads YYREEE.

The chain links TRBV5-4 with TRBJ1-1; possibly the D gene is TRBD1, per 5 matching bases. The sequencing used peripheral blood, collected in the third trimester of pregnancy. The sequence was collected from a female donor in good health, enrolled as a control in a pregnancy study. The CDR3 protein: CASSRKTVPNTEAFF. In nucleotides, the sequence is TGTGCCAGCAGCCGAAAGACAGTCCCGAACACTGAAGCTTTCTTT.